This paragraph covers one T cell receptor (beta chain) sequence. This sample was included in a study of blood T cell repertoires in COVID-19. Study background: Material from acute and convalescent COVID-19 was sourced from the United States, Italy and Spain. PBMCs, B-cell-depleted T cells, or T cells provided the cDNA or gDNA that made up the material.

Authors' data handling: Counts of nucleated cells, estimated from reference gene primer amplification, were obtained. The method was immunoSEQ multiplex PCR; TCRdb's version includes in-frame clones alone and lacks a portion of them. V and J calls and clone size come straight from that table; D and trimming were deduced from the DNA. Of around 280,000 clones listed, about 85% are singletons. CDR3 length: 14 residues. Germline V gives CDR1 SGHVS, CDR2 FQNEAQ. The V end was cut by 6 bases, the J end by 7 bases, with 16 bases between. This chain links TRBV7-8 with TRBJ2-1, with D possibly TRBD2 on 7 matching bases. This TCR was sampled from a woman between 50 and 59 years old with active or convalescent COVID-19. The specimen was peripheral blood. The CDR3, as DNA: TGTGCCAGCAGACCGGGAAGGGGGGGAAATGAGCAGTTCTTC. It yields the protein CASRPGRGGNEQFF.